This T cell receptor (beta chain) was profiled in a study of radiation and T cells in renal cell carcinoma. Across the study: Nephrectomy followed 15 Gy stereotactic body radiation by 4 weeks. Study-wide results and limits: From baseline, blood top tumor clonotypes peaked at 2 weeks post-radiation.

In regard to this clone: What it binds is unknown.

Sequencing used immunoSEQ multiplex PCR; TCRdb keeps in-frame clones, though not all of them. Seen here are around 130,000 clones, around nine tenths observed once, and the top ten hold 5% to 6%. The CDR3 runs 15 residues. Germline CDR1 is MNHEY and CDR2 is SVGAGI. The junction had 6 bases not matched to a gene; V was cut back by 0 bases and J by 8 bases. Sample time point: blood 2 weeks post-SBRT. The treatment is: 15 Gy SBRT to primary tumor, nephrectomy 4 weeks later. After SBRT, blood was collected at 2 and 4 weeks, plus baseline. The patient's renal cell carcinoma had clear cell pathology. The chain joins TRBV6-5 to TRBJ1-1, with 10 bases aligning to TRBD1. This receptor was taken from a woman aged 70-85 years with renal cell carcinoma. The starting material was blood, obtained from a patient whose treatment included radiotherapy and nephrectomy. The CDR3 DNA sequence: TGTGCCAGCAGTTACTCGACAGGGGGCTCGGGGGAAGCTTTCTTT. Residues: CASSYSTGGSGEAFF.